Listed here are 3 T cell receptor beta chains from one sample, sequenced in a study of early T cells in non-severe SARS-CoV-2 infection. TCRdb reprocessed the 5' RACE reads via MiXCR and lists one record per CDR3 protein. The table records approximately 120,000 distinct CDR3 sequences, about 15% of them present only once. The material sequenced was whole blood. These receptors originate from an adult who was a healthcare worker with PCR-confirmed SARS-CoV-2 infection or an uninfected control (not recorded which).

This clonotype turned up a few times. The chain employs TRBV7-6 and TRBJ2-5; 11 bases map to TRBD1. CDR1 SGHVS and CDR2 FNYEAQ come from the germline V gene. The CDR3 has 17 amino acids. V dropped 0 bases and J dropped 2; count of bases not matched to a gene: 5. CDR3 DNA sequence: TGTGCCAGCAGCTTAGCGGGGACAGGGGGTTTGCAAGAGACCCAGTACTTC. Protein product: CASSLAGTGGLQETQYF. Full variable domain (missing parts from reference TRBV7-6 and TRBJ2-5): GAGVSQSPRYKVTKRGQDVALRCDPISGHVSLYWYRQALGQGPEFLTYFNYEAQQDKSGLPNDRFSAERPEGSISTLTIQRTEQRDSAMYRCASSLAGTGGLQETQYFGPGTRLLVL.

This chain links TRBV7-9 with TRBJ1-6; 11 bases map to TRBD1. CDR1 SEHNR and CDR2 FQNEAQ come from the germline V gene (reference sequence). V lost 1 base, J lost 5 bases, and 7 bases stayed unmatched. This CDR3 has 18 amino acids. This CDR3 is CASSLEGTGGIHNSPLHF. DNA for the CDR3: TGTGCCAGCAGCTTAGAAGGGACAGGGGGAATTCATAATTCACCCCTCCACTTT.

CDR3 residues: CASSLEVLGELFF. The CDR3 region has the DNA TGTGCCAGCAGCTTGGAGGTCCTCGGGGAGCTGTTTTTT. The chain has TRBV5-5 and TRBJ2-2; no firm D call. The V gene's germline CDR1 is SGHKS and CDR2 YYEKEE (reference sequence). Between the trimmed V and J ends, which lost 0 bases and 7 bases, there was a span of 7 bases. This CDR3 contains 13 residues.